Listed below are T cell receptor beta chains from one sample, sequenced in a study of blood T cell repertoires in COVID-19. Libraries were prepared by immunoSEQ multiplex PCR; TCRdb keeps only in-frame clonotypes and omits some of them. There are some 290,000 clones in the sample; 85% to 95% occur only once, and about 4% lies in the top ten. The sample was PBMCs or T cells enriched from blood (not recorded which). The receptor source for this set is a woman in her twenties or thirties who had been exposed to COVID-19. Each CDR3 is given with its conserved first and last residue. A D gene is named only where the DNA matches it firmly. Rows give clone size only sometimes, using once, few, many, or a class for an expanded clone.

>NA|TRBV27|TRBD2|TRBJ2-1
CASSYNNLAGANEQFF
TGTGCCAGCTCCTATAATAACCTAGCGGGGGCCAATGAGCAGTTCTTC
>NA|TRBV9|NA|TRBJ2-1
CASSVTLDEQFF
TGTGCCAGCAGCGTGACACTGGATGAGCAGTTCTTC
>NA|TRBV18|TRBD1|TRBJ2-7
CASSPRQGAYEQYF
TGTGCCAGCTCACCGAGACAGGGAGCCTACGAGCAGTACTTC
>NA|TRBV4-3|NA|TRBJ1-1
CASSQAGLLNTEAFF
TGCGCCAGCAGCCAAGCGGGACTCCTGAACACTGAAGCTTTCTTT
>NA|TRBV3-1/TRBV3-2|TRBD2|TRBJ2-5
CASSQSAGGPGETQYF
TGTGCCAGCAGTCAATCAGCGGGGGGACCGGGAGAGACCCAGTACTTC
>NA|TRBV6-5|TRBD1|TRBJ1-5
CASSPGTGLGPQHF
TGTGCCAGCAGTCCAGGGACAGGGCTAGGTCCCCAGCATTTT
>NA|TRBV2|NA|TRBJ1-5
CASNGQAHQPQHF
TGTGCCAGCAATGGACAAGCCCATCAGCCCCAGCATTTT
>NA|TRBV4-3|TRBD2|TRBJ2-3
CASSQGLAGALTDTQYF
TGCGCCAGCAGCCAAGGACTAGCGGGGGCCCTCACAGATACGCAGTATTTT
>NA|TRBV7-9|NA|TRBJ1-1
CASSYTTENTEAFF
TGTGCCAGCAGCTACACGACAGAAAACACTGAAGCTTTCTTT
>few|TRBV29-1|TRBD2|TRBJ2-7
CSVTGTSYEQYF
TGCAGCGTTACCGGGACTAGCTACGAGCAGTACTTC
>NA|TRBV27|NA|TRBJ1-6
CASSSQTDPHWYLHF
TGTGCCAGCAGTTCCCAGACAGACCCCCATTGGTATCTCCACTTT
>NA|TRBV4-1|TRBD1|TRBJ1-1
CASSQEGVRDRENTEAFF
TGCGCCAGCAGCCAAGAGGGGGTGAGGGACAGGGAGAACACTGAAGCTTTCTTT
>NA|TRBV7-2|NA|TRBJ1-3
CASSLDGFISGNTIYF
TGTGCCAGCAGCTTAGACGGGTTCATCTCTGGAAACACCATATATTTT
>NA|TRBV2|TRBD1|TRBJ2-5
CASSEWDRFTTQYF
TGTGCCAGCAGTGAATGGGACAGGTTCACGACCCAGTACTTC
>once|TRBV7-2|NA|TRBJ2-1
CASTPGGASYNEQFF
TGTGCCAGTACCCCCGGTGGGGCCTCCTACAATGAGCAGTTCTTC
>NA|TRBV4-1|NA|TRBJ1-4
CASSQVVTNEKLFF
TGCGCCAGCAGCCAAGTCGTAACTAATGAAAAACTGTTTTTT
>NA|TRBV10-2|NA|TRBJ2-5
CASSVLSTGETQYF
TGCGCCAGCAGCGTACTATCGACTGGGGAGACCCAGTACTTC
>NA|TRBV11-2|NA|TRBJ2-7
CASSLGAPSYEQYF
TGTGCCAGCAGCTTAGGGGCCCCTTCCTACGAGCAGTACTTC
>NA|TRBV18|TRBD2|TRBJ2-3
CASSPMERGSTNTQYF
TGTGCCAGCTCACCGATGGAGCGGGGGAGCACAAATACGCAGTATTTT
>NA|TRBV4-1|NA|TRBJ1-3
CASSQDPGVNSGNTIYF
TGCGCCAGCAGCCAAGATCCAGGGGTTAACTCTGGAAACACCATATATTTT
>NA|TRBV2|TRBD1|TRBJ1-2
CASTARGEGYTF
TGTGCCAGCACGGCCAGGGGGGAGGGCTACACCTTC
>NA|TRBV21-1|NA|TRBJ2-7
CASSTRSGREFHEQYF
TGTGCCAGCAGCACCAGGAGTGGCAGGGAATTCCACGAGCAGTACTTC